These 32 T cell receptor beta chains were sequenced from one sample in a study of shared clonotypes between healthy human individuals. Profiling relied on immunoSEQ multiplex PCR, and the TCRdb table lists in-frame clones only, not all of them. The sample contains some 2 million clones, 85% to 95% of which appear only once. The sequenced material came from naive CD4+ T cells sorted from blood. Subset indicated: CD45RA+ positively selected. The receptors come from a man aged 18 to 35 in good health.

As for this clone: This CDR3 is also generated by other DNA sequences in the sample. CDR3 DNA sequence: TGTGCCAGCAGCGTACTGTCGGTTCGTGGGGAGCAGTACTTC. It encodes CASSVLSVRGEQYF. This rearrangement joins TRBV9 to TRBJ2-7; D uncertain. This CDR3 has 14 amino acids. Between the trimmed V and J ends, which lost 1 base and 7 bases, there was a span of 15 bases. CDR1 and CDR2 from the germline V gene are SGDLS and YYNGEE.

V usage is TRBV2 and J usage is TRBJ2-7; TRBD2 aligns across 8 bases. V trimming: 2 bases; J trimming: 7 bases; junction bases outside the gene matches: 10. The CDR3 has 15 amino acids. CDR1 SNHLY and CDR2 FYNNEI come from the germline V gene. The CDR3: CASSEQRGTTWEQYF. CDR3 DNA: TGTGCCAGCAGTGAACAGCGGGGGACTACTTGGGAGCAGTACTTC.

The chain joins TRBV28 to TRBJ1-1; D call uncertain. Trimming took off 5 bases at V and 1 base at J, with 14 bases between the two ends. The CDR3 loop spans 15 amino acids. Per the germline V gene, CDR1 is MDHEN and CDR2 is SYDVKM. In nucleotides, the CDR3 is TGTGCCAGCAGTCCCCCCCAATTCGGGAACACTGAAGCTTTCTTT. As protein: CASSPPQFGNTEAFF.

V gene TRBV4-1 combines with J gene TRBJ1-1; 10 nucleotides match TRBD1. Germline CDR1 reads MGHRA; CDR2 reads YSYEKL. CDR3 length: 14 residues. Trimming took 3 bases from V and 6 from J; bases not matched to a gene: 4. DNA for the CDR3: TGCGCCAGCAGCCAGGGACAGGGGATCTCTGAAGCTTTCTTT. Translation: CASSQGQGISEAFF.

This chain links TRBV6-1 with TRBJ2-1; D is perhaps TRBD1 (6 bases). Per germline, CDR1 MNHNS and CDR2 SASEGT. V gave up 5 bases and J gave up 4 bases, with 15 bases separating them. The length of the CDR3 is 15 residues. This chain's CDR3 is CASSSRERGYNEQFF. CDR3 DNA sequence: TGTGCCAGCAGTTCGAGGGAAAGGGGGTACAATGAGCAGTTCTTC.

The chain links TRBV28 to TRBJ1-2, with D tentatively TRBD1 (5 bases). Deletions cut 11 bases from V and 2 bases from J, with 18 bases between. CDR1 is MDHEN, CDR2 SYDVKM, per germline. The CDR3 has 14 amino acids. CDR3 amino acids: CAVRGQGYNYGYTF. The CDR3, as DNA: TGTGCCGTGAGAGGCCAGGGCTACAACTATGGCTACACCTTC.

The chain is built from TRBV5-1 and TRBJ2-7; 9 bases agree with TRBD2. The length of the CDR3 is 14 residues. Germline loops: CDR1 SGHRS, CDR2 YFSETQ. V lost 7 bases and J lost 0; bases outside the gene matches: 5. CDR3 nucleotides: TGCGCCAGCCGAGCGACTAGCGGCTCCTACGAGCAGTACTTC. This encodes CASRATSGSYEQYF. Variable domain in full (rest from reference TRBV5-1 and TRBJ2-7): KAGVTQTPRYLIKTRGQQVTLSCSPISGHRSVSWYQQTPGQGLQFLFEYFSETQRNKGNFPGRFSGRQFSNSRSEMNVSTLELGDSALYLCASRATSGSYEQYFGPGTRLTVT.

The rearrangement uses TRBV2 and TRBJ1-5; TRBD1 matches 8 bases. Germline V lookup: CDR1 SNHLY, CDR2 FYNNEI. This CDR3 has 14 amino acids. V lost 5 bases and J lost 6; bases outside the gene matches: 6. CDR3 amino acids: CASSQGALTQPQHF. The DNA for the CDR3 is TGTGCCAGCAGTCAGGGGGCGCTGACTCAGCCCCAGCATTTT.

This chain connects TRBV7-2 to TRBJ1-3; D is perhaps TRBD1 (6 bases). The CDR3 extends over 15 amino acids. Per the germline V gene, CDR1 is SGHTA and CDR2 is FQGNSA. V lost 5 bases and J lost 3, with 14 bases in between. The CDR3 nucleotides read TGTGCCAGCAGCCCAGAGAGGGGGTATGGAAACACCATATATTTT. As protein: CASSPERGYGNTIYF. The whole variable domain, filled in from reference TRBV7-2 and TRBJ1-3, reads GAGVSQSPSNKVTEKGKDVELRCDPISGHTALYWYRQSLGQGLEFLIYFQGNSAPDKSGLPSDRFSAERTGGSVSTLTIQRTQQEDSAVYLCASSPERGYGNTIYFGEGSWLTVV.

The chain employs TRBV5-6 and TRBJ2-1, with D possibly matching TRBD1 (5 bases). Trimming took off 0 bases at V and 6 bases at J, with 10 bases between the two ends. The CDR3 covers 14 residues. Germline V gives CDR1 SGHDT, CDR2 YYEEEE. The chain's CDR3 is CASSLAGIPNEQFF. The CDR3 DNA follows: TGTGCCAGCAGCTTGGCAGGGATCCCCAATGAGCAGTTCTTC.

The chain employs TRBV6-1 and TRBJ1-2, with a tentative D call TRBD1 (6 bases). Germline assignment: CDR1 MNHNS and CDR2 SASEGT. The CDR3 has 13 amino acids. With 10 bases removed from V and 2 bases from J, the gap between germline ends came to 14 bases. CDR3 DNA: TGTGCCACCCCCTGGGGGGCGAACTATGGCTACACCTTC. Translation: CATPWGANYGYTF.

V is TRBV4-3 and J is TRBJ2-5, with 7 bases fitting TRBD2. Germline V gene sequence: CDR1 LGHNA, CDR2 YSLEER. J lost 5 bases, V lost 1 base, and 10 bases had no gene match. This CDR3 is 16 amino acids long. CDR3 coding DNA: TGCGCCAGCAGCCAAGCCCGGACTAGAAGTTATGAGACCCAGTACTTC. This sequence encodes CASSQARTRSYETQYF.

A remark on this clone: Additional DNA sequences in this sample encode the identical CDR3. The CDR3 spells CASSLEGGEQYF. The CDR3, as DNA: TGTGCCAGCAGCTTAGAGGGAGGCGAGCAGTACTTC. This chain joins TRBV11-3 and TRBJ2-7; a weak D match, TRBD2 (6 bases). Germline V gives CDR1 SGHNT, CDR2 YENEEA. This CDR3 is built from 12 residues. Trimming took 0 bases from V and 6 from J, leaving 6 bases between them.

This chain links TRBV10-3 with TRBJ1-1; D possibly corresponds to TRBD1 (5 bases). The germline CDR1 and CDR2 sequences are ENHRY and SYGVKD. The length of the CDR3 is 15 residues. Trimming took 4 bases from V and 6 from J, leaving 18 bases between them. The CDR3 nucleotides read TGTGCCATCAGTGGTCGGAATTCCGGGACTCCTGAAGCTTTCTTT. This translates into CAISGRNSGTPEAFF.

Regarding this clone: Other DNA sequences in the same sample also yield this CDR3. The rearrangement uses TRBV5-1 and TRBJ2-7; 7 nucleotides match TRBD2. The trim removed 3 bases at V and 0 bases at J, leaving 0 bases unmatched. Germline V gene sequence: CDR1 SGHRS, CDR2 YFSETQ. The CDR3 consists of 13 residues. The CDR3 reads CASSSGGSYEQYF. CDR3 sequence (DNA): TGCGCCAGCAGCTCGGGGGGCTCCTACGAGCAGTACTTC. The full variable domain, rest sourced from reference TRBV5-1 and TRBJ2-7, is KAGVTQTPRYLIKTRGQQVTLSCSPISGHRSVSWYQQTPGQGLQFLFEYFSETQRNKGNFPGRFSGRQFSNSRSEMNVSTLELGDSALYLCASSSGGSYEQYFGPGTRLTVT.

The rearrangement links TRBV5-1 to TRBJ1-1; 7 bases are a match to TRBD1. V shed 2 bases, J shed 7 bases, and the junction held 14 bases outside the gene matches. From germline, CDR1 is SGHRS and CDR2 YFSETQ. This CDR3 has 16 amino acids. CDR3 DNA: TGCGCCAGCAGCTTCGGGTTTTTGACAGGGAGTAGTGAAGCTTTCTTT. Protein sequence: CASSFGFLTGSSEAFF.

The chain links TRBV6-5 to TRBJ1-1, with D possibly being TRBD1 (5 bases). The CDR3 runs to 14 residues. The V and J ends lost 6 bases and 5 bases respectively, with 16 bases between them. From germline, CDR1 is MNHEY and CDR2 SVGAGI. CDR3 region: CASSLQKGKTEAFF. CDR3 DNA sequence: TGTGCCAGCAGCCTCCAGAAGGGGAAAACTGAAGCTTTCTTT.

This chain uses TRBV6-5 with TRBJ2-7, with D possibly matching TRBD2 (6 bases). The CDR3 length is 16 residues. V was cut by 0 bases and J by 8 bases, with 20 bases left in between. Germline lookup yields CDR1 MNHEY and CDR2 SVGAGI. CDR3 sequence (DNA): TGTGCCAGCAGTTACTCAAGGGCGGGACCCATCATCAAGCAGTACTTC. It specifies CASSYSRAGPIIKQYF.

The sample holds one count of this clone. Sequence at one end of the junction differs from germline and may be a read error. The rearrangement joins TRBV7-7 to TRBJ2-2; 7 nucleotides line up with TRBD2. Germline CDR1 and CDR2: SSHAT and FNYEAQ (reference sequence). CDR3 length: 15 residues. The chain's CDR3 is CASSSSSGSTGELFF. For the CDR3, the DNA is TGTGCTAGCAGCTCCTCTAGCGGTTCCACCGGGGAGCTGTTTTTT.

This clone was seen only once. V usage is TRBV9 and J usage is TRBJ2-1; D call uncertain. V was clipped by 2 bases and J by 0 bases, with 9 bases between them. The V gene's germline CDR1 is SGDLS and CDR2 YYNGEE. CDR3 length equals 15 residues. CDR3 amino acids: CASSVDGASYNEQFF. DNA for the CDR3: TGTGCCAGCAGCGTCGACGGAGCCTCCTACAATGAGCAGTTCTTC. The full variable domain, with the rest looked up from reference TRBV9 and TRBJ2-1, is DSGVTQTPKHLITATGQRVTLRCSPRSGDLSVYWYQQSLDQGLQFLIQYYNGEERAKGNILERFSAQQFPDLHSELNLSSLELGDSALYFCASSVDGASYNEQFFGPGTRLTVL.

Details on this clone: Other DNA sequences of this sample code for an identical CDR3. The chain has TRBV6-1 and TRBJ2-2, with 9 bases aligning to TRBD1. V dropped 4 bases and J dropped 0; count of bases not matched to a gene: 0. Germline V CDR1 and CDR2: MNHNS, SASEGT. CDR3 length equals 15 residues. CDR3 in DNA: TGTGCCAGCAGTGGACAGGGGGCGAACACCGGGGAGCTGTTTTTT. Translated, it gives CASSGQGANTGELFF.

V is TRBV4-3 and J is TRBJ1-6, with D unclear. The V gene lost 0 bases and the J gene lost 9 bases, with 18 bases spanning the gap. The CDR3 totals 17 residues. Germline V gene data show CDR1 as LGHNA and CDR2 as YSLEER. This chain's CDR3 is CASSQEGLAGSSSPLHF. The CDR3 DNA reads as TGCGCCAGCAGCCAAGAGGGCCTCGCGGGAAGTAGTTCACCCCTCCACTTT.

The chain is built from TRBV5-1 and TRBJ2-6; 15 nucleotides line up with TRBD2. With V trimmed by 4 bases and J by 0 bases, 5 bases remained unmatched. The CDR3 has 19 amino acids. CDR1 and CDR2 (germline): SGHRS, YFSETQ. CDR3 sequence: CASSPGTSGRSSGANVLTF. The CDR3 nucleotides read TGCGCCAGCAGCCCCGGGACTAGCGGGAGGAGCTCTGGGGCCAACGTCCTGACTTTC.

The chain couples TRBV6-1 to TRBJ2-7; D is undetermined. Germline-derived CDR1 and CDR2 are MNHNS and SASEGT. V was pared by 8 bases and J by 3 bases, with 14 bases between. CDR3 length: 13 amino acids. In DNA form, the CDR3 reads TGTGCCAGCGGAGCCCCGAATATCTACGAGCAGTACTTC. It is translated as CASGAPNIYEQYF.

The chain combines TRBV7-9 with TRBJ2-1; D assignment may be TRBD1 or TRBD2 (8 bases each). V lost 6 bases and J 6 bases, leaving 21 bases between the germline ends. Looked up from germline, CDR1 is SEHNR and CDR2 is FQNEAQ (reference sequence). The CDR3 has 16 amino acids. In DNA, the CDR3 is TGTGCCAGCAGTGACAGGGGAATAGCGGGGCCCAATGAGCAGTTCTTC. It translates to CASSDRGIAGPNEQFF.

This clone was detected only once. The chain is built from TRBV6-1 and TRBJ1-1; TRBD1 matches at 9 bases. In germline, CDR1 is MNHNS, CDR2 SASEGT. V lost 7 bases, J lost 0 bases, and 6 bases stayed unmatched. CDR3 length equals 15 residues. The CDR3 coding sequence is TGTGCCAGCACCTACAGGGGGCTTATGAACACTGAAGCTTTCTTT. Translated, it gives CASTYRGLMNTEAFF.

Worth noting for this clone: This sample includes further DNA sequences coding for the same CDR3. This rearrangement joins TRBV10-3 to TRBJ1-5, with 9 bases identical to TRBD1. The CDR3 extends over 15 amino acids. Germline V gene sequence: CDR1 ENHRY, CDR2 SYGVKD. V shed 5 bases and J 0 bases; nucleotides not matched to a gene: 2. The CDR3 nucleotides are TGTGCCATCAGTAGGACAGGGGATAGCAATCAGCCCCAGCATTTT. It is translated as CAISRTGDSNQPQHF.

This chain links TRBV5-1 with TRBJ2-7, with 8 bases fitting TRBD1. Germline lookup yields CDR1 SGHRS and CDR2 YFSETQ. The CDR3 extends over 13 amino acids. The J segment lost 4 bases and the V segment lost 8 bases, leaving 8 bases of the junction unmatched. The CDR3 here is CASSGQDGYEQYF. The CDR3 bases are TGCGCCAGTTCGGGACAGGACGGGTACGAGCAGTACTTC.

Of note for this clone: A junction boundary mismatches the germline segment, possibly from a read error. The chain couples TRBV27 to TRBJ2-7; 8 bases agree with TRBD2. CDR1 and CDR2 (germline): MNHEY, SMNVEV (reference sequence). The CDR3 covers 17 residues. Here the CDR3 reads CASSLSPRAGGRDEQYF. CDR3 DNA: TGTGCCAGCAGTCTATCCCCTCGCGCGGGAGGTAGGGACGAGCAGTACTTC.

The chain has TRBV6-6 and TRBJ2-3; tentatively, D is TRBD2 (7 bases). The germline CDR1 and CDR2 sequences are MNHNY and SVGAGI (reference sequence). Trimming removed 6 bases at V and 5 bases at J, with 15 bases between. This CDR3 is built from 14 residues. The CDR3 bases are TGTGCCAGCAGCCCCCGGGGGGCACAAGATACGCAGTATTTT. Translation gives CASSPRGAQDTQYF.

The chain employs TRBV10-3 and TRBJ1-1; D perhaps matches TRBD1 (6 bases). This CDR3 region has 13 residues. Germline CDR1 is ENHRY and CDR2 is SYGVKD. The V end lost 10 bases, the J end lost 6 bases, and 18 bases lay between the germline ends. DNA for the CDR3: TGTGCCACAGAACTACCTGGACAGTCTGAAGCTTTCTTT. Protein sequence: CATELPGQSEAFF.

V gene TRBV25-1 combines with J gene TRBJ2-5, with a weak D call TRBD1 (6 bases). V was trimmed by 0 bases and J by 2 bases, leaving 13 bases between them. The germline CDR1 and CDR2 sequences are MGHDK and SYGVNS. The CDR3 contains 16 residues. In nucleotides, the CDR3 is TGTGCCAGCAGTGAATATGGTAGGGGGTCACAAGAGACCCAGTACTTC. It encodes CASSEYGRGSQETQYF.